The 7 T cell receptor beta chains in this list originate from one sample, sequenced in a study of blood T cell repertoires in COVID-19. Sequencing was performed with immunoSEQ multiplex PCR; in TCRdb, only in-frame clones are kept and a portion is missing. The sample has about 120,000 clones; 87% are singletons. The source material was peripheral blood. These receptors were collected from a woman aged 70 to 79 with acute or convalescent COVID-19.

V gene TRBV19 combines with J gene TRBJ2-1, with 7 bases lining up with TRBD2. The V gene end was trimmed by 6 bases and the J gene end by 0 bases; junction bases not matched to a gene: 8. The CDR3 sequence is 16 residues long. Germline loops: CDR1 LNHDA, CDR2 SQIVND (reference sequence). The CDR3: CASSRKLAISYNEQFF. CDR3 nucleotide sequence: TGTGCCAGTAGCCGCAAACTAGCGATCTCCTACAATGAGCAGTTCTTC.

The chain has TRBV4-1 and TRBJ2-1, with D possibly being TRBD1 (6 bases). This CDR3 has 14 residues. Germline V gives CDR1 MGHRA, CDR2 YSYEKL. Trimming took 1 base from V and 4 from J, leaving 8 bases between them. The CDR3, as DNA: TGCGCCAGCAGCCAAGTAACAGGGTACAATGAGCAGTTCTTC. Its protein product is CASSQVTGYNEQFF.

The V call is TRBV5-4, the J call TRBJ2-2; 9 positions agree with TRBD1. This CDR3 has 16 residues. The J segment lost 7 bases and the V segment lost 3 bases, leaving 10 bases of the junction unmatched. Germline V gene lookup returns CDR1 SGHNT and CDR2 YYREEE (reference sequence). CDR3 residues: CASSSGTTGGGGELFF. CDR3 sequence (DNA): TGTGCCAGCAGCTCCGGCACTACAGGGGGCGGCGGGGAGCTGTTTTTT.

V is TRBV28 and J is TRBJ2-7; TRBD1 aligns across 11 bases. J lost 1 base, V lost 3 bases, and 14 bases had no gene match. CDR3 size: 19 residues. Germline-derived CDR1 and CDR2 are MDHEN and SYDVKM. The chain's CDR3 is CASSFLLGAGTGGSYEQYF. CDR3 nucleotides: TGTGCCAGCAGTTTCCTACTAGGGGCCGGGACAGGGGGTTCCTACGAGCAGTACTTC.

CDR3 loop: CASSQDPAGLSTDTQYF. The CDR3 DNA reads TGTGCCAGCAGCCAAGATCCAGCGGGGCTCAGCACAGATACGCAGTATTTT. The gene calls are TRBV3-1 (or the pseudogene TRBV3-2) and TRBJ2-3, with TRBD2 matching 7 bases. Unmatched junction bases numbered 6, after V lost 0 bases and J lost 0 bases. The CDR3 spans 17 residues. Germline values: CDR1 LGHDT, CDR2 YNNKEL (reference sequence).

This sequence joins TRBV5-1 and TRBJ1-3, with D hard to call. Per the germline V gene, CDR1 is SGHRS and CDR2 is YFSETQ. The V gene lost 4 bases and the J gene lost 3 bases, with 11 bases spanning the gap. This CDR3 spans 14 amino acids. The CDR3 DNA reads TGCGCCAGCAGCGTGCCGTCCAGTGGAAACACCATATATTTT. Amino acid sequence: CASSVPSSGNTIYF.

The V and J genes are TRBV2 and TRBJ1-5; 10 bases are shared with TRBD1. The CDR3 totals 14 residues. J lost 6 bases, V lost 7 bases, and 6 bases had no gene match. CDR1 and CDR2 (germline): SNHLY, FYNNEI. CDR3: CASTWTGGFQPQHF. DNA of the CDR3: TGTGCCAGCACCTGGACAGGGGGGTTTCAGCCCCAGCATTTT. The complete variable domain, with remaining parts taken from reference TRBV2 and TRBJ1-5, reads EPEVTQTPSHQVTQMGQEVILRCVPISNHLYFYWYRQILGQKVEFLVSFYNNEISEKSEIFDDQFSVERPDGSNFTLKIRSTKLEDSAMYFCASTWTGGFQPQHFGDGTRLSIL.